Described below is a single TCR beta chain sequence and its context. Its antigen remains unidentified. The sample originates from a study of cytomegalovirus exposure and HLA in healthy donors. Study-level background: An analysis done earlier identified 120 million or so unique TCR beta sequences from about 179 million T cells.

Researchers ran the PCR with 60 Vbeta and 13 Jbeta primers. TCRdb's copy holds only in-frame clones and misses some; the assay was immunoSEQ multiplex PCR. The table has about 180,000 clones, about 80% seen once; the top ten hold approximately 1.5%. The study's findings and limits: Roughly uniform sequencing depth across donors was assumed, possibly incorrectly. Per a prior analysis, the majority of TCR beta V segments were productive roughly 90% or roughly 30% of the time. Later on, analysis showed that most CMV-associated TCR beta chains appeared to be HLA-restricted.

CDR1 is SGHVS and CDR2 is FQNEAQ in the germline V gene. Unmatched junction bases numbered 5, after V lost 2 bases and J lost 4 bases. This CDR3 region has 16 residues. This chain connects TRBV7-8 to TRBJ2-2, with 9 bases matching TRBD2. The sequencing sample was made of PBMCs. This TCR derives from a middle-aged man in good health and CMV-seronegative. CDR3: CASSLWRGGSTGELFF. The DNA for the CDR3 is TGTGCCAGCAGCTTATGGCGGGGGGGCAGCACCGGGGAGCTGTTTTTT.